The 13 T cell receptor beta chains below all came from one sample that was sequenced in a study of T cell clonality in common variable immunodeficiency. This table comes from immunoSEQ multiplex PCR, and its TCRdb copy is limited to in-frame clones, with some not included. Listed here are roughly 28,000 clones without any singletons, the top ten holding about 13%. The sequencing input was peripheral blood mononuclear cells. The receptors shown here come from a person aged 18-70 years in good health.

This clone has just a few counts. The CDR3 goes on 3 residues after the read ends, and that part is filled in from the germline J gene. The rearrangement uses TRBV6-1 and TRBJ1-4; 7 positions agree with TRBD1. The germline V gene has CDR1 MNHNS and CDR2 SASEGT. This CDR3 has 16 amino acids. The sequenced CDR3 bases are TGTGCCAGCAGTGGGGCCCCGACAGGGAACAATTCACCA. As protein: CASSGAPTGNNSP. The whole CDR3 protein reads CASSGAPTGNNSPLFF.

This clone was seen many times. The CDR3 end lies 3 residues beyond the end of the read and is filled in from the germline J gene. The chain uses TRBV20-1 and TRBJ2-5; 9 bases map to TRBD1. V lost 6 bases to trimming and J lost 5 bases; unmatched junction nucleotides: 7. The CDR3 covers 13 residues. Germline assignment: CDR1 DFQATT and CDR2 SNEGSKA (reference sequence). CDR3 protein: CSATDRGGETQYF. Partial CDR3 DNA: TGCAGTGCGACGGACAGGGGTGGGGAGACC.

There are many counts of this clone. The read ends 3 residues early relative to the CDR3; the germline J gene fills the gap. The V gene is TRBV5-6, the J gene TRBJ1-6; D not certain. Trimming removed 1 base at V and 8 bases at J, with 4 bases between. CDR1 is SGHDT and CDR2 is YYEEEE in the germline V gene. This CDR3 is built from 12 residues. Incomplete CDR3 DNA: TGTGCCAGCAGCTTGCCCGATTCACCC. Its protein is CASSLPDSP. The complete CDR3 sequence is CASSLPDSPLHF. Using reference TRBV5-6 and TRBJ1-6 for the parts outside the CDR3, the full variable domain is DAGVTQSPTHLIKTRGQQVTLRCSPKSGHDTVSWYQQALGQGPQFIFQYYEEEERQRGNFPDRFSGHQFPNYSSELNVNALLLGDSALYLCASSLPDSPLHFGNGTRLTVT.

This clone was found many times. Here the CDR3 reads CASSIGQKSSGANVLTF. CDR3 bases read: TGTGCCAGTAGTATAGGACAGAAATCCTCTGGGGCCAACGTC. This chain connects TRBV19 to TRBJ2-6; D might be TRBD1 (5 bases). The CDR3 extends 3 residues past the end of the read, so its final part is completed from the germline J gene. Per the germline V gene, CDR1 is LNHDA and CDR2 is SQIVND (reference sequence). This CDR3 is built from 17 residues. V was pared by 1 base and J by 0 bases, with 10 bases between.

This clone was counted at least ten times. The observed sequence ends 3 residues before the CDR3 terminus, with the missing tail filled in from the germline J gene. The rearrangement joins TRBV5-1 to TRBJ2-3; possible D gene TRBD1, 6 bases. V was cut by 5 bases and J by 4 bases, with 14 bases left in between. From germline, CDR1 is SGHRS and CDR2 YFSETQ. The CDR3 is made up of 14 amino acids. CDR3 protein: CASSQQGAPDTQYF. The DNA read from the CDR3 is TGCGCCAGCAGTCAACAGGGTGCCCCAGATACG.

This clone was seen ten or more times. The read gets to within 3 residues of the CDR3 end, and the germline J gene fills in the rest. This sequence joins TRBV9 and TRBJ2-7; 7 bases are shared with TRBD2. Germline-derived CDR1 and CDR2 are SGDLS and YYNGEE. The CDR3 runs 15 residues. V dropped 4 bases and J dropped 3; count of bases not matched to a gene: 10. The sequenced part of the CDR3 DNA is TGTGCCAGCAGCCTTGATGCGGGAGCAGTCTACGAG. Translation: CASSLDAGAVYE. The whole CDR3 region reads CASSLDAGAVYEQYF.

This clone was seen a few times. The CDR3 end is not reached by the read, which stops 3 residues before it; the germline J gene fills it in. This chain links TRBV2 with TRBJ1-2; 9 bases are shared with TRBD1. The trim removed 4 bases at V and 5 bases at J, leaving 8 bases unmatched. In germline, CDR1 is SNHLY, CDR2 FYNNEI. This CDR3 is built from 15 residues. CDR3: CASSAGQGGRYGYTF. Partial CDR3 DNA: TGTGCCAGCAGTGCGGGACAGGGAGGGAGGTATGGC. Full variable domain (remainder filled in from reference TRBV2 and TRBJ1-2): EPEVTQTPSHQVTQMGQEVILRCVPISNHLYFYWYRQILGQKVEFLVSFYNNEISEKSEIFDDQFSVERPDGSNFTLKIRSTKLEDSAMYFCASSAGQGGRYGYTFGSGTRLTVV.

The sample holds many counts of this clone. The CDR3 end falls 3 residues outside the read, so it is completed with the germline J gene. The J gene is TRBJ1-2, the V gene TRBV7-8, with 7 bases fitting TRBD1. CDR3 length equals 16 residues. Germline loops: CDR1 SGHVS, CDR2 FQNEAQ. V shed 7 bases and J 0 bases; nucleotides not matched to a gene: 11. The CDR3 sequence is CASTLLTGTANYGYTF. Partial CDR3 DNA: TGTGCCAGCACCTTGTTAACCGGGACAGCTAACTATGGC.

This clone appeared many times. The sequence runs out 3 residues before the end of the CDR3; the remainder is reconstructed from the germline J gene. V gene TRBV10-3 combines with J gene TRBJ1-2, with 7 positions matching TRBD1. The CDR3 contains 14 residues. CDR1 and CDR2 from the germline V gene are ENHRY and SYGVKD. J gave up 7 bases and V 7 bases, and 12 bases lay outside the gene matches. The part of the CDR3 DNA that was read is TGTGCCATCAATAGCGGCAGGGGGTCCCTTGGC. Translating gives CAINSGRGSLG. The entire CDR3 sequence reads CAINSGRGSLGYTF.

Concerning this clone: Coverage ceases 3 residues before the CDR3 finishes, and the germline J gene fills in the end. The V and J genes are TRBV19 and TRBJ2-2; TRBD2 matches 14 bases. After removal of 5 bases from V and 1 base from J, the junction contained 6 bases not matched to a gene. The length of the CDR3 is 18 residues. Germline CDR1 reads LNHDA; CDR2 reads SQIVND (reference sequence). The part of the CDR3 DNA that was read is TGTGCCAGTAGTCCCGGACTAGCGGGGGGCGGGAACACCGGGGAG. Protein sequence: CASSPGLAGGGNTGE. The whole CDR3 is CASSPGLAGGGNTGELFF.

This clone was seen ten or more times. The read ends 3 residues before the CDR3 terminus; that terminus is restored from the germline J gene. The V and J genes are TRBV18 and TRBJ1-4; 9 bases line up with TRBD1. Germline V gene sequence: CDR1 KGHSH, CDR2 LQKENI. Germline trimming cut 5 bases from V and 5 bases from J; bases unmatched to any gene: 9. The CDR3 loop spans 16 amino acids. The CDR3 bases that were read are TGTGCCAGCTCAGGCTCTCTCGGGACAGGGAATGAAAAA. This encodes CASSGSLGTGNEK. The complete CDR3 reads CASSGSLGTGNEKLFF.

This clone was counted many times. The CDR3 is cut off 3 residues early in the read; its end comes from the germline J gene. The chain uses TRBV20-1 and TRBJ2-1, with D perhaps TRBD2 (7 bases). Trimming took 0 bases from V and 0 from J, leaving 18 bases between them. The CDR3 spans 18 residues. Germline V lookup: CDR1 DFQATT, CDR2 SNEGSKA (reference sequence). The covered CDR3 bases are TGCAGTGCTAGAGATCTTCGCGGGGGCGTCAGCTCCTACAATGAG. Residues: CSARDLRGGVSSYNE. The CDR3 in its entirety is CSARDLRGGVSSYNEQFF.

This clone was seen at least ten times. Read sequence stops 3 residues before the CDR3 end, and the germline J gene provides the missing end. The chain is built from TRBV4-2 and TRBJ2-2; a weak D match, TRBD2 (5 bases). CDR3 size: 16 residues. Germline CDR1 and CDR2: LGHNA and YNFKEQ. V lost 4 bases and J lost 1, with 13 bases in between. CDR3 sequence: CASSPSEEGNTGELFF. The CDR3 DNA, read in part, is TGTGCCAGCAGCCCCTCGGAAGAGGGGAACACCGGGGAG.